This TCR beta chain was profiled in a study of identifying expanded T cells in peripheral blood. Findings and limits, study-wide: Variance in clone template counts between approximately two-week samples significantly increased with total template count across all healthy donors. Differentially abundant clones: around 1.2 between replicates, 16.4 at about two weeks, less than 20 at four.

Details on this clone: Its target is not known.

Clones were read by immunoSEQ multiplex PCR, and TCRdb kept only the in-frame ones, dropping some. The sample yields 95,000 or so clones, approximately 84% seen once. Trimming left V 3 bases short and J 0 bases short, with 15 bases between. Germline CDR1 KGHSH, CDR2 LQKENI. The CDR3 covers 17 residues. During the collection period, no donor immune events like infections were recorded. Input material: blood. The source is a person aged 18 to 75 in good health. The chain links TRBV18 to TRBJ1-3; TRBD1 might be the D (6 bases). CDR3 sequence: CASSPRRGGSSGNTIYF. The DNA of the CDR3 is TGTGCCAGCTCACCCCGGAGGGGGGGAAGCTCTGGAAACACCATATATTTT.